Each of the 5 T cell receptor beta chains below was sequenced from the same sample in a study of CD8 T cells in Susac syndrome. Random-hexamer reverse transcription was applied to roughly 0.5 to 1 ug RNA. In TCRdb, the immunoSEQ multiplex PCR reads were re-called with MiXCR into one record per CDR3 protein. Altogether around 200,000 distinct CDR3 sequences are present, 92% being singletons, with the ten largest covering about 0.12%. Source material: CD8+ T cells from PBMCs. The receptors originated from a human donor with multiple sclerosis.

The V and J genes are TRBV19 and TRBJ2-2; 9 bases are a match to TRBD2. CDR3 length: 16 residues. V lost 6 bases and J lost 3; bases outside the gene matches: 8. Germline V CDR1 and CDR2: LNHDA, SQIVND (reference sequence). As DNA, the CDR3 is TGTGCCAGTAGCTACGGGACTAGCTCCTACACCGGGGAGCTGTTTTTT. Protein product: CASSYGTSSYTGELFF.

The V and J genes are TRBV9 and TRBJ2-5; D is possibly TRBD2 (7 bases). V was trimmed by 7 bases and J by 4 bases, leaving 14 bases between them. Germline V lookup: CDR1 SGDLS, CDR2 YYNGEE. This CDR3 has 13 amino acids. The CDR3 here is CASGGADTETQYF. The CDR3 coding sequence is TGTGCCAGCGGGGGGGCAGATACAGAGACCCAGTACTTC.

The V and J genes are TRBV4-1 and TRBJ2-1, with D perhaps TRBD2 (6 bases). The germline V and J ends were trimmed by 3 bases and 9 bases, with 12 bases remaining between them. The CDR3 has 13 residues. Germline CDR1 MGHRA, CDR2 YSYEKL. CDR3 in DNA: TGCGCCAGCAGCCAGGGTCCCGGGGGTGAGCAGTTCTTC. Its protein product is CASSQGPGGEQFF.

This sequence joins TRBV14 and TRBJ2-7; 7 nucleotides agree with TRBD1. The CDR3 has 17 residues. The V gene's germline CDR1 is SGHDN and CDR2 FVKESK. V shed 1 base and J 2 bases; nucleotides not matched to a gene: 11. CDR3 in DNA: TGTGCCAGCAGCCAAGGGTTTGCCAGGGGGTTACCCTACGAGCAGTACTTC. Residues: CASSQGFARGLPYEQYF.

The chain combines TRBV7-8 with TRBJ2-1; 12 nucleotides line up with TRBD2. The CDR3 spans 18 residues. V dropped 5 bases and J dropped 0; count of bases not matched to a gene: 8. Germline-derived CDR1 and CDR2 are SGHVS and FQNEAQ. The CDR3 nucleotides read TGTGCCAGCAGCCTCCCGAAGACTAGCGGGAGCTCCTACAATGAGCAGTTCTTC. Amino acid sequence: CASSLPKTSGSSYNEQFF.